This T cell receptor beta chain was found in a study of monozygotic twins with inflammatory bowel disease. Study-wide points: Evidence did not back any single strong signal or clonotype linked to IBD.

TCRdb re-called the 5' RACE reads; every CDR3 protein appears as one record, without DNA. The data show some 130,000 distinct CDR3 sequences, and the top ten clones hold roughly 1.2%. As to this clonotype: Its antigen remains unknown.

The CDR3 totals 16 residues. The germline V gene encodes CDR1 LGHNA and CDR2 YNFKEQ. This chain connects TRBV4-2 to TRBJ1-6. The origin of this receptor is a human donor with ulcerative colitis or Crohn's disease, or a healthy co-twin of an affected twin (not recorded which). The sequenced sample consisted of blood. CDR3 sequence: CASSQGMTAGGSPLHF.